This TCR beta chain is from a study of blood T cell repertoires in COVID-19. Study context: Samples came from the United States, Italy and Spain, spanning acute and convalescent COVID-19. Sources were T cells, B-cell-depleted T cells, or PBMCs; the material itself was cDNA or gDNA.

How the authors handled the data: Amplified reference gene primers provided the basis for estimating nucleated cell counts. Generated by immunoSEQ multiplex PCR, the TCRdb table keeps only in-frame clones and is missing some. The DNA gave D and trimming, while V, J and clone size come from that table. The sample carries 200,000 to 300,000 clones, 70% to 90% recorded once. The CDR3 spans 14 residues. Germline V gene lookup returns CDR1 MNHEY and CDR2 SVGAGI. V dropped 0 bases and J dropped 7 bases, with 10 bases sitting between them. The clonotype was recovered from a woman aged 60 to 75 with active or convalescent COVID-19. This sequence joins TRBV6-5 and TRBJ1-5, with a possible D match to TRBD1 (6 bases). The sample was peripheral blood. In nucleotides, the CDR3 is TGTGCCAGCAGTTACTCCCAGGGGAGCCAGCCCCAGCATTTT. Translating gives CASSYSQGSQPQHF.